This T cell receptor beta chain was sequenced in a study of early T cells in non-severe SARS-CoV-2 infection. Study at large: Sequenced bulk RNA came from whole blood that was unsorted, and chains were unpaired. Broader study findings: Matching with VDJdb favored anti-spike CD8 responses (missing private and CD4 specificities).

The sample holds a few counts of this clonotype. Its antigen remains unknown. Trimming removed 0 bases from V and 6 bases from J, with 9 bases in between. The CDR3 is 13 amino acids. The germline V gene has CDR1 SGHRS and CDR2 YFSETQ. The TCR library protocol attached unique molecular identifiers to the individual cDNA molecules. TCRdb re-called the 5' RACE reads with MiXCR, one entry per CDR3 protein. The sample carries tens of thousands of distinct CDR3 sequences, less than 7.5% recorded once. The V gene is TRBV5-1, the J gene TRBJ1-1, with D uncertain. The source of this sequence is an adult who was a healthcare worker with PCR-confirmed SARS-CoV-2 infection or an uninfected control (not recorded which). The sample consisted of whole blood, taken at baseline. DNA for the CDR3: TGCGCCAGCAGCTTGGGACGTGCGGCTGAAGCTTTCTTT. Its translation: CASSLGRAAEAFF.